The sequence of this T cell receptor beta chain was determined in a study of regulatory T cells in long-lasting Graves disease. The study's findings and limits: Since the sample size was small, accuracy may have been reduced.

The V and J ends lost 3 bases and 0 bases respectively, with 7 bases between them. Germline V gene lookup returns CDR1 MNHEY and CDR2 SMNVEV (reference sequence). This CDR3 has 14 residues. As for time point: persistent/refractory GD, antithyroid drugs over 5 years with positive TRAb. RNA from PBMCs was the source of the TCR library. Researchers made TCR beta libraries by using iRepertoire HTBI primers and running Arm-PCR on CDR3 regions. TCRdb reprocessed the multiplex PCR reads with MiXCR, giving one entry per CDR3 protein. The sample shows around 450,000 distinct CDR3 sequences, 20% to 25% of them seen only once. As regards this clonotype: No antigen is known for it.

This TCR came from a female donor with Graves disease. The chain employs TRBV27 and TRBJ2-3; unclear D gene. The material was peripheral blood mononuclear cells (PBMCs), obtained when the disease was refractory, from a patient treated with antithyroid drugs. In nucleotides, the CDR3 is TGTGCCAGCAGTTTTCAGGCTAGCACAGATACGCAGTATTTT. Its translation: CASSFQASTDTQYF.